This T cell receptor beta chain was captured in a study of blood T cell repertoires in COVID-19. Turning to the study itself: The cDNA or gDNA used as material had been derived from T cells, B-cell-depleted T cells, or PBMCs.

TCRdb's table, derived via immunoSEQ multiplex PCR, lists solely in-frame clones and lacks some. Of a few hundred thousand clones detected, 85% appear once; the ten largest clones hold 4% to 6%. The V end lost 3 bases, the J end lost 2 bases, and 6 bases lay between the germline ends. CDR3 length equals 13 residues. Germline V gene sequence: CDR1 SGHRS, CDR2 YFSETQ. The rearrangement links TRBV5-1 to TRBJ2-1, with D maybe TRBD1 (6 bases). The sequencing input was peripheral blood. The receptor was isolated from a man aged 50 or older with active or convalescent COVID-19. Here the CDR3 DNA reads TGCGCCAGCAGCTGGGACACCTACAATGAGCAGTTCTTC. This encodes CASSWDTYNEQFF.